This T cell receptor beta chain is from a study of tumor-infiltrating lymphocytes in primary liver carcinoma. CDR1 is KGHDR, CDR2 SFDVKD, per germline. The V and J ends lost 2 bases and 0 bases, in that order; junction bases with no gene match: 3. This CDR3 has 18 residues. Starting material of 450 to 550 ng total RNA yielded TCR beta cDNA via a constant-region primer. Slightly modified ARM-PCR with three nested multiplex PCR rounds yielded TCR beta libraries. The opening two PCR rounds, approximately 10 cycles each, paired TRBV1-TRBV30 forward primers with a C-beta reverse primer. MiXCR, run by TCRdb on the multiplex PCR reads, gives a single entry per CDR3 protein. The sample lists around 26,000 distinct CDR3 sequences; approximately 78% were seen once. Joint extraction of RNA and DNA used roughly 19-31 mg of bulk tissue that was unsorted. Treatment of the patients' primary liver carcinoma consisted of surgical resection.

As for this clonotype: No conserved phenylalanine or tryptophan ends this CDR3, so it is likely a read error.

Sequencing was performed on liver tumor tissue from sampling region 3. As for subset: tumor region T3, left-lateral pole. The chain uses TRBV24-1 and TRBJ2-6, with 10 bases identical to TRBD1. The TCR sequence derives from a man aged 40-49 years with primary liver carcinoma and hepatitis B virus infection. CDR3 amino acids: CATSDSGTGDSGANVLTL. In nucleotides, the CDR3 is TGTGCCACCAGTGATTCCGGGACAGGGGACTCTGGGGCCAACGTCCTGACTCTC.